This TCR beta chain came from a study of blood T cell repertoires in COVID-19. Overall study context: The cDNA or gDNA used as material had been derived from T cells, B-cell-depleted T cells, or PBMCs.

In this sample, this clone turned up once. Original analysis: Amplification of reference gene primers was used by the study to estimate nucleated cell counts. Data came from immunoSEQ multiplex PCR; TCRdb stores just in-frame clones and leaves some out. The V and J calls and clone size were taken over from that table, and D and trimming were inferred from the DNA. The sample holds 20,000 to 25,000 clones, approximately 88% seen once. Per the germline V gene, CDR1 is SGHDN and CDR2 is FVKESK. The CDR3 sequence is 13 residues long. V trimming: 7 bases; J trimming: 8 bases; junction bases outside the gene matches: 6.

The TCR originated in a woman in her 70s with active COVID-19. The gene calls are TRBV14 and TRBJ2-1; TRBD1 matches at 9 bases. The sequenced material came from peripheral blood. In DNA, the CDR3 is TGTGCCAGCAACCGGGACAGGGTCCATGAGCAGTTCTTC. Its protein is CASNRDRVHEQFF. The variable domain in full, completed from reference TRBV14 and TRBJ2-1, reads EAGVTQFPSHSVIEKGQTVTLRCDPISGHDNLYWYRRVMGKEIKFLLHFVKESKQDESGMPNNRFLAERTGGTYSTLKVQPAELEDSGVYFCASNRDRVHEQFFGPGTRLTVL.